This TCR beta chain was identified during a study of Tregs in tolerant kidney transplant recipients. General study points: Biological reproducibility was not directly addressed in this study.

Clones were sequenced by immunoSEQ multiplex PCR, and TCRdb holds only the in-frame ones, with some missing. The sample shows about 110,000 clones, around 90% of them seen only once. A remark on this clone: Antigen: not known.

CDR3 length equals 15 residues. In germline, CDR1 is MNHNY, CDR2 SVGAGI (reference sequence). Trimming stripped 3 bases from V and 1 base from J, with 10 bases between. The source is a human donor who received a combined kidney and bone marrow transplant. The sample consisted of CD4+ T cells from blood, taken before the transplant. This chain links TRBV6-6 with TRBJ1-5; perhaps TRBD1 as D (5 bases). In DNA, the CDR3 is TGTGCCAGCAGTTATGCGACAGCCAGCAATCAGCCCCAGCATTTT. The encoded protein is CASSYATASNQPQHF.